Listed below are T cell receptor beta chains from one sample, sequenced in a study of blood T cell repertoires in COVID-19. Assay: immunoSEQ multiplex PCR; the TCRdb copy retains only in-frame clones and omits some. Of approximately 150,000 clones listed, more than 75% are singletons. The source material was peripheral blood. The receptor set was obtained from a human donor with acute or convalescent COVID-19. The donor label of this sample is uncertain. CDR3s include the opening cysteine and the closing phenylalanine or tryptophan. Fields, in order: V gene, J gene, clone size, D gene, CDR3 DNA, CDR3 protein. The D gene is left open where the match is weak. Clone size is shown for a subset of rows, as once, few, many or a class of expanded clone.

V gene: TRBV5-1
J gene: TRBJ1-6
clone size: .
D gene: TRBD1
CDR3 DNA: TGCGCCAGCAGCTTGACAGGGGATAATTCACCCCTCCACTTT
CDR3 protein: CASSLTGDNSPLHF

V gene: TRBV6-5
J gene: TRBJ2-2
clone size: .
D gene: .
CDR3 DNA: TGTGCCAGCAGTTACATCACCCAGGGAACCGGGGAGCTGTTTTTT
CDR3 protein: CASSYITQGTGELFF

V gene: TRBV19
J gene: TRBJ1-5
clone size: .
D gene: .
CDR3 DNA: TGTGCCAGTAGCCCATCATCCGGGACACAAAATCAGCCCCAGCATTTT
CDR3 protein: CASSPSSGTQNQPQHF

V gene: TRBV5-6
J gene: TRBJ1-2
clone size: .
D gene: TRBD1
CDR3 DNA: TGTGCCAGCAGCTCGGGACAGGGGAACTATGGCTACACCTTC
CDR3 protein: CASSSGQGNYGYTF

V gene: TRBV11-2
J gene: TRBJ1-2
clone size: few
D gene: .
CDR3 DNA: TGTGCCAGCAGCCGGCCCCCCGGGACAACCTCTAACTATGGCTACACCTTC
CDR3 protein: CASSRPPGTTSNYGYTF

V gene: TRBV5-1
J gene: TRBJ1-1
clone size: .
D gene: TRBD1
CDR3 DNA: TGCGCCAGCAGACTAGACCTACAGGGGAGCACTGAAGCTTTCTTT
CDR3 protein: CASRLDLQGSTEAFF

V gene: TRBV3-1/TRBV3-2
J gene: TRBJ2-4
clone size: .
D gene: .
CDR3 DNA: TGTGCCAGCAGCCAAGAGAGGTCATCCGTTCTAGCCAAAAACATTCAGTACTTC
CDR3 protein: CASSQERSSVLAKNIQYF

V gene: TRBV14
J gene: TRBJ1-4
clone size: once
D gene: TRBD1
CDR3 DNA: TGTGCCAGCAGCCATAATGGACAGGGGAGGAAACTGTTTTTT
CDR3 protein: CASSHNGQGRKLFF

V gene: TRBV6-5
J gene: TRBJ1-6
clone size: .
D gene: TRBD1
CDR3 DNA: TGTGCCAGCAGGTACAGGGGCGGGGGTTCACCCCTCCACTTT
CDR3 protein: CASRYRGGGSPLHF

V gene: TRBV2
J gene: TRBJ1-1
clone size: .
D gene: .
CDR3 DNA: TGTGCCAGCTTTGAACAGGGCACAGGGAACACTGAAGCTTTCTTT
CDR3 protein: CASFEQGTGNTEAFF

V gene: TRBV12-5
J gene: TRBJ1-5
clone size: .
D gene: .
CDR3 DNA: TGTGCTAGTGGAAGCGGCGGCATCAGAATAGATCAGCCCCAGCATTTT
CDR3 protein: CASGSGGIRIDQPQHF

V gene: TRBV5-4
J gene: TRBJ1-1
clone size: .
D gene: .
CDR3 DNA: TGTGCCAGCAGCTTGGGTGGGGGGGACCCTGAAGCTTTCTTT
CDR3 protein: CASSLGGGDPEAFF

V gene: TRBV4-3
J gene: TRBJ1-2
clone size: .
D gene: .
CDR3 DNA: TGCGCCAGCAGCCAAGGACGGGGTCTAGGTGGCTACACCTTC
CDR3 protein: CASSQGRGLGGYTF

V gene: TRBV6-5
J gene: TRBJ2-7
clone size: .
D gene: TRBD1
CDR3 DNA: TGTGCCAGCAGCGGGACAGGGAGGAACGAGCAGTACTTC
CDR3 protein: CASSGTGRNEQYF

V gene: TRBV19
J gene: TRBJ1-2
clone size: .
D gene: .
CDR3 DNA: TGTGCCAGTAGGGTCGGTGGTGGCTACACCTTC
CDR3 protein: CASRVGGGYTF

V gene: TRBV20-1
J gene: TRBJ1-4
clone size: .
D gene: .
CDR3 DNA: TGCAGTGCTGTGGCCTATGAAAAACTGTTTTTT
CDR3 protein: CSAVAYEKLFF

V gene: TRBV7-6
J gene: TRBJ2-1
clone size: .
D gene: .
CDR3 DNA: TGTGCCAGCAGCTTAACTACTAGCTCCTACAATGAGCAGTTCTTC
CDR3 protein: CASSLTTSSYNEQFF

V gene: TRBV29-1
J gene: TRBJ1-5
clone size: .
D gene: .
CDR3 DNA: TGCAGCGTTGAAGATGGGGGGGCCGGTCAGCCCCAGCATTTT
CDR3 protein: CSVEDGGAGQPQHF

V gene: TRBV6-5
J gene: TRBJ2-7
clone size: .
D gene: TRBD1
CDR3 DNA: TGTGCCAGCAGACAGACCGACAGGGCCTACGAGCAGTACTTC
CDR3 protein: CASRQTDRAYEQYF

V gene: TRBV19
J gene: TRBJ1-2
clone size: .
D gene: .
CDR3 DNA: TGTGCCAGTAGTAGGAGGTCTCACTATGGCTACACCTTC
CDR3 protein: CASSRRSHYGYTF

V gene: TRBV5-6
J gene: TRBJ1-1
clone size: .
D gene: .
CDR3 DNA: TGTGCCAGCAGCTTCCCTGCCCAGGGATTGAACACTGAAGCTTTCTTT
CDR3 protein: CASSFPAQGLNTEAFF

V gene: TRBV30
J gene: TRBJ2-1
clone size: .
D gene: TRBD2
CDR3 DNA: TGTGCCTGCACCTTGACGGGGGGTCGTGAGCAGTTCTTC
CDR3 protein: CACTLTGGREQFF